These T cell receptor beta chains were read from a single sample in a study of blood T cell repertoires in COVID-19. Sequencing used immunoSEQ multiplex PCR; TCRdb keeps in-frame clones, though not all of them. The sample consists of 130,000 to 150,000 clones, more than 65% of them appearing once. The specimen was peripheral blood. The receptors were sampled from an elderly man with acute or convalescent COVID-19. Each CDR3 is given with its conserved first and last residue. The D gene is left open where the match is weak. Not all rows give a size; the values are once, few, many and, for expanded clones, a class.

TRBJ2-5,NA,TRBV29-1,NA,CSVDKQFQETQYF,TGCAGCGTTGACAAGCAATTCCAAGAGACCCAGTACTTC
TRBJ1-1,NA,TRBV6-5,NA,CASSASRGVAEAFF,TGTGCCAGCAGCGCCTCGCGGGGAGTAGCTGAAGCTTTCTTT
TRBJ1-6,NA,TRBV10-3,TRBD1,CAISVRTGDSPLHF,TGTGCCATCAGTGTGCGGACAGGAGATTCACCCCTCCACTTT
TRBJ2-2,NA,TRBV4-2,TRBD1,CASSQAVLGQGRDGELFF,TGTGCCAGCAGCCAAGCGGTCCTAGGACAGGGAAGGGACGGGGAGCTGTTTTTT
TRBJ2-3,few,TRBV6-1,TRBD2,CASSEQLAGAGGDTQYF,TGTGCCAGCAGTGAACAACTAGCGGGGGCCGGGGGAGATACGCAGTATTTT
TRBJ2-7,NA,TRBV18,TRBD1,CASSPLPGGEQYF,TGTGCCAGCTCACCACTTCCAGGGGGTGAGCAGTACTTC
TRBJ2-1,few,TRBV5-6,NA,CASSSLQGSQFF,TGTGCCAGCAGCTCTTTACAGGGATCGCAGTTCTTC
TRBJ2-1,NA,TRBV18,NA,CASSSGGGLDNEQFF,TGTGCCAGCTCATCCGGGGGTGGCCTTGACAATGAGCAGTTCTTC
TRBJ1-1,NA,TRBV14,NA,CASSHFTEAFF,TGTGCCAGCAGCCACTTCACTGAAGCTTTCTTT
TRBJ1-2,few,TRBV2,TRBD1,CASKDRGGGYTF,TGTGCCAGCAAAGACAGGGGTGGAGGCTACACCTTC
TRBJ1-1,NA,TRBV7-9,TRBD1,CASSDGQGGTEAFF,TGTGCCAGCAGCGATGGACAGGGCGGCACTGAAGCTTTCTTT
TRBJ2-2,NA,TRBV6-4,TRBD1,CASRRQGDTGELFF,TGTGCCAGCAGGCGACAGGGAGACACCGGGGAGCTGTTTTTT
TRBJ1-1,few,TRBV2,TRBD1,CARERDRVITEAFF,TGTGCCAGGGAAAGAGACAGGGTCATCACTGAAGCTTTCTTT
TRBJ1-5,NA,TRBV30,NA,CAWSGRDQPQHF,TGTGCCTGGAGCGGCCGGGATCAGCCCCAGCATTTT
TRBJ1-1,NA,TRBV28,NA,CASSRKLGTEAFF,TGTGCCAGCAGCAGGAAATTGGGCACTGAAGCTTTCTTT